This TCR beta chain was documented in a study of blood T cell repertoires in COVID-19. Study in general: Sources were T cells, B-cell-depleted T cells, or PBMCs; the material itself was cDNA or gDNA.

Generated by immunoSEQ multiplex PCR, the TCRdb table keeps only in-frame clones and is missing some. Of 200,000 to 250,000 clones listed, 87% are singletons. Two negative PCRs, clearance, or symptom resolution had been documented for recovered Cohort 3 donors. V dropped 3 bases and J dropped 9 bases, with 18 bases sitting between them. CDR1 is MNHEY, CDR2 SMNVEV, per germline (reference sequence). There are 14 residues in the CDR3. Source material: PBMCs or T cells enriched from blood (not recorded which). The chain employs TRBV27 and TRBJ2-7, with TRBD1 as a possible D gene (6 bases). This clonotype was obtained from a man aged 25 to 40 who had recovered from COVID-19. The CDR3 bases are TGTGCCAGCAGTTTCACCTACCGGGACACTGTGCAGTACTTC. Translation gives CASSFTYRDTVQYF.